Each of the 11 T cell receptor beta chains below was sequenced from the same sample in a study of cytomegalovirus exposure and HLA in healthy donors. PCR primers comprised 60 Vbeta and 13 Jbeta primers. Sequencing used immunoSEQ multiplex PCR; TCRdb keeps in-frame clones, though not all of them. The data contain some 93,000 clones, nearly 80% of them singletons. Sequenced material: PBMCs. These receptors all stem from a middle-aged woman in good health and CMV-seronegative.

V is TRBV28 and J is TRBJ2-2, with D possibly being TRBD1 (5 bases). The CDR3 is 15 residues long. Trimming removed 5 bases at V and 1 base at J, with 11 bases between. Germline V gives CDR1 MDHEN, CDR2 SYDVKM. CDR3 loop: CASSLDNLNTGELFF. The CDR3 DNA sequence: TGTGCCAGCAGTCTGGACAACCTGAACACCGGGGAGCTGTTTTTT. The variable domain in full, with the rest retrieved from reference TRBV28 and TRBJ2-2, is DVKVTQSSRYLVKRTGEKVFLECVQDMDHENMFWYRQDPGLGLRLIYFSYDVKMKEKGDIPEGYSVSREKKERFSLILESASTNQTSMYLCASSLDNLNTGELFFGEGSRLTVL.

The chain employs TRBV5-1 and TRBJ1-4; D is perhaps TRBD1 (5 bases). The germline V and J ends were trimmed by 5 bases and 8 bases, with 19 bases remaining between them. This CDR3 has 15 amino acids. The V gene's germline CDR1 is SGHRS and CDR2 YFSETQ. The CDR3 region has the DNA TGCGCCAGCAGGCTGCAGGGAGGAACGGGCGAAAAACTGTTTTTT. Its protein is CASRLQGGTGEKLFF.

The V call is TRBV19, the J call TRBJ2-5, with 8 bases matching TRBD2. Germline CDR1 and CDR2: LNHDA and SQIVND (reference sequence). The CDR3 has 13 amino acids. Trimming removed 6 bases from V and 7 bases from J; junction bases left unmatched: 7. The CDR3 protein is CASRTSERGTQYF. CDR3 nucleotide sequence: TGTGCCAGTAGGACTAGCGAGAGGGGGACCCAGTACTTC.

The rearrangement uses TRBV6-4 and TRBJ2-3; 9 positions match TRBD2. The V and J ends lost 2 bases and 4 bases, in that order; junction bases with no gene match: 4. The length of the CDR3 is 15 residues. Per the germline V gene, CDR1 is MRHNA and CDR2 is SNTAGT. Here the CDR3 reads CASSDVAGEADTQYF. The CDR3 coding sequence is TGTGCCAGCAGTGACGTAGCGGGAGAGGCAGATACGCAGTATTTT.

Here the CDR3 reads CASSLGGGTGSDEQYF. For the CDR3, the DNA is TGTGCCAGCAGCTTAGGAGGAGGGACAGGATCAGACGAGCAGTACTTC. This chain connects TRBV7-2 to TRBJ2-5; 8 nucleotides line up with TRBD1. Matching the DNA end better, TRBJ2-7 makes the J call doubtful. CDR3 length: 16 amino acids. Germline values: CDR1 SGHTA, CDR2 FQGNSA.

The chain is built from TRBV29-1 and TRBJ2-7; 9 nucleotides align to TRBD1. From germline, CDR1 is SQVTM and CDR2 ANQGSEA. The CDR3 consists of 15 residues. V lost 7 bases, J lost 2 bases, and 12 bases stayed unmatched. The DNA of the CDR3 is TGCAGCGCCCTTGGGTTGAGGACAGGGGCCTACGAGCAGTACTTC. This sequence encodes CSALGLRTGAYEQYF.

The chain recombines TRBV5-1 with TRBJ2-5, with a possible D match to TRBD2 (5 bases). Trimming took 1 base from V and 2 from J, leaving 9 bases between them. Germline loops: CDR1 SGHRS, CDR2 YFSETQ. The CDR3 spans 14 residues. CDR3 DNA: TGCGCCAGCAGCTTGTGGGAGATTCAAGAGACCCAGTACTTC. Translating gives CASSLWEIQETQYF.

The genes are TRBV9 and TRBJ2-1, with D maybe TRBD2 (6 bases). This CDR3 is built from 12 residues. The V end lost 1 base, the J end lost 10 bases, and 9 bases lay between the germline ends. Germline V CDR1 and CDR2: SGDLS, YYNGEE. The CDR3 region has the DNA TGTGCCAGCAGCGTAACGACTAGGGAGCAGTTCTTC. Translation gives CASSVTTREQFF.

Concerning this clone itself: One end of the junction is discordant with germline, which a read error may explain. DNA of the CDR3: TGTGCTAGCAGCCCTTCAGGGCAGTCCGCTGAAGCTTTCTTT. Protein product: CASSPSGQSAEAFF. V gene TRBV7-7 combines with J gene TRBJ1-1, with D maybe TRBD1 (5 bases). The CDR3 spans 14 residues. CDR1 is SSHAT and CDR2 is FNYEAQ in the germline V gene (reference sequence).

This chain connects TRBV18 to TRBJ2-3; D perhaps matches TRBD2 (5 bases). CDR1 and CDR2 (germline): KGHSH, LQKENI. V lost 3 bases and J 3 bases, leaving 10 bases between the germline ends. The CDR3 loop spans 14 amino acids. The CDR3 here is CASSPSLGTDTQYF. The CDR3 bases are TGTGCCAGCTCACCCTCACTAGGAACAGATACGCAGTATTTT.

The chain uses TRBV7-8 and TRBJ1-1; weak D call: TRBD1 (5 bases). The length of the CDR3 is 14 residues. Per germline, CDR1 SGHVS and CDR2 FQNEAQ. Trimming removed 8 bases from V and 1 base from J, with 14 bases in between. The CDR3 sequence: CASDLLGGNTEAFF. CDR3 bases: TGTGCCAGCGATCTCCTGGGGGGGAACACTGAAGCTTTCTTT.